The 29 T cell receptor beta chains given below trace back to one sample, sequenced in a study of cytomegalovirus exposure and HLA in healthy donors. Primers included in the PCR were 60 Vbeta and 13 Jbeta primers. Sequencing was performed with immunoSEQ multiplex PCR; in TCRdb, only in-frame clones are kept and a portion is missing. The data contain 91,000 or so clones, around three quarters of them singletons. The sample comprised PBMCs. The receptors come from a man younger than 45 in good health and CMV-seropositive.

This clone ranks as medium-sized. The chain joins TRBV7-6 to TRBJ1-4; D perhaps matches TRBD1 (5 bases). Germline CDR1 SGHVS, CDR2 FNYEAQ. This CDR3 is built from 15 residues. Trimming removed 5 bases from V and 8 bases from J, with 18 bases in between. CDR3 region: CASSPEAGLREKLFF. CDR3 sequence (DNA): TGTGCCAGCAGCCCCGAAGCGGGGCTGAGGGAAAAACTGTTTTTT.

The chain is built from TRBV4-1 and TRBJ2-7; D ambiguous. With 1 base removed from V and 3 bases from J, the gap between germline ends came to 13 bases. Germline CDR1 and CDR2: MGHRA and YSYEKL. The CDR3 consists of 15 residues. CDR3 residues: CASSQGVSLLYEQYF. CDR3 sequence (DNA): TGCGCCAGCAGCCAAGGAGTCTCCTTACTCTACGAGCAGTACTTC.

This chain connects TRBV5-1 to TRBJ2-5, with D hard to call. Germline assignment: CDR1 SGHRS and CDR2 YFSETQ. V was cut by 0 bases and J by 2 bases, with 8 bases left in between. The CDR3 totals 14 residues. DNA for the CDR3: TGCGCCAGCAGCTTGGTGGCCAGTCAAGAGACCCAGTACTTC. It specifies CASSLVASQETQYF.

This chain joins TRBV14 and TRBJ2-7; a possible D gene is TRBD2 (5 bases). The germline V gene has CDR1 SGHDN and CDR2 FVKESK. The CDR3 has 13 residues. The V end lost 0 bases, the J end lost 4 bases, and 7 bases lay between the germline ends. The CDR3 DNA reads TGTGCCAGCAGCCAAGACAGGAGGTACGAGCAGTACGTC. Amino acids: CASSQDRRYEQYV.

The rearrangement joins TRBV25-1 to TRBJ1-2; D not resolved. The V end was cut by 4 bases, the J end by 7 bases, with 13 bases between. This CDR3 has 13 amino acids. The germline V gene has CDR1 MGHDK and CDR2 SYGVNS. This CDR3 is CASSGPSSSGYTF. The CDR3 nucleotides read TGTGCCAGCAGTGGACCTAGTTCAAGTGGCTACACCTTC.

The rearrangement uses TRBV27 and TRBJ2-6, with D perhaps TRBD2 (5 bases). V lost 1 base and J 2 bases, leaving 9 bases between the germline ends. CDR1 MNHEY and CDR2 SMNVEV come from the germline V gene (reference sequence). CDR3 length: 16 amino acids. CDR3 in DNA: TGTGCCAGCAGTTTATGGTCCGGGGCTGGGGCCAACGTCCTGACTTTC. Its protein product is CASSLWSGAGANVLTF.

This chain links TRBV7-9 with TRBJ2-7, with 8 positions matching TRBD1. Germline V gives CDR1 SEHNR, CDR2 FQNEAQ (reference sequence). V was pared by 4 bases and J by 4 bases, with 6 bases of the junction left unmatched. The CDR3 length is 14 residues. This CDR3 reads CASSSGGALYEQYF. The CDR3 DNA follows: TGTGCCAGCAGCTCAGGGGGCGCGTTATACGAGCAGTACTTC.

The V call is TRBV4-3, the J call TRBJ1-5, with 7 bases identical to TRBD1. This CDR3 comprises 16 residues. The V segment lost 2 bases and the J segment 0 bases; nucleotides outside the gene matches: 4. Per germline, CDR1 LGHNA and CDR2 YSLEER. CDR3 residues: CASSQQDRYSNQPQHF. The CDR3 coding sequence is TGCGCCAGCAGCCAACAGGACAGGTATAGCAATCAGCCCCAGCATTTT.

The CDR3 nucleotides are TGTGCCAGCAGACGGGGTAGCTCTGGAAACACCATATATTTT. This translates into CASRRGSSGNTIYF. The gene calls are TRBV2 and TRBJ1-3, with unresolved D. V shed 6 bases and J shed 0 bases, with 9 bases lying between them. The CDR3 consists of 14 residues. The germline V gene encodes CDR1 SNHLY and CDR2 FYNNEI.

A few counts support this clone. The chain carries TRBV7-2 and TRBJ2-5; 9 nucleotides align to TRBD2. The germline V gene encodes CDR1 SGHTA and CDR2 FQGNSA. V gave up 7 bases and J gave up 7 bases; unmatched junction bases: 16. The CDR3 is made up of 16 amino acids. CDR3 in amino acids: CASTPPGVAGVGTQYF. The CDR3 nucleotides are TGTGCCAGCACCCCTCCGGGAGTAGCGGGAGTGGGGACCCAGTACTTC. Based on the CDR3 plus reference TRBV7-2 and TRBJ2-5, the full variable domain is GAGVSQSPSNKVTEKGKDVELRCDPISGHTALYWYRQSLGQGLEFLIYFQGNSAPDKSGLPSDRFSAERTGGSVSTLTIQRTQQEDSAVYLCASTPPGVAGVGTQYFGPGTRLLVL.

A word on this clone: One end of the junction is discordant with germline, which a read error may explain. The chain employs TRBV7-9 and TRBJ1-5; a weak D match, TRBD1 (6 bases). The germline V gene encodes CDR1 SEHNR and CDR2 FQNEAQ (reference sequence). The CDR3 length is 15 residues. Here the CDR3 DNA reads TGTTCCAGCAGCTTAGCGGCAGGGGCATATCAGCCCCAGCATTTT. It translates to CSSSLAAGAYQPQHF.

V gene TRBV7-9 combines with J gene TRBJ1-3, with D perhaps matching TRBD1 (6 bases). Germline V gene sequence: CDR1 SEHNR, CDR2 FQNEAQ (reference sequence). The CDR3 is made up of 15 amino acids. Trimming pared 6 bases from V and 4 bases from J, leaving 16 bases between. CDR3 loop: CASSRPDRPGNTIYF. DNA for the CDR3: TGTGCCAGCAGTCGCCCCGACAGGCCGGGAAACACCATATATTTT. Combining the CDR3 with reference TRBV7-9 and TRBJ1-3 gives the whole variable domain DTGVSQNPRHKITKRGQNVTFRCDPISEHNRLYWYRQTLGQGPEFLTYFQNEAQLEKSRLLSDRFSAERPKGSFSTLEIQRTEQGDSAMYLCASSRPDRPGNTIYFGEGSWLTVV.

This CDR3 is CASSVVGQGKDTQYF. The CDR3 nucleotides read TGTGCCAGCAGCGTAGTGGGGCAGGGCAAGGATACGCAGTATTTT. The chain carries TRBV9 and TRBJ2-3, with D perhaps matching TRBD1 (5 bases). CDR1 and CDR2 from the germline V gene are SGDLS and YYNGEE. Between the trimmed V and J ends, which lost 0 bases and 6 bases, there was a span of 14 bases. The CDR3 is 15 residues long.

The rearrangement uses TRBV28 and TRBJ2-1; 10 bases are a match to TRBD1. This CDR3 is 18 amino acids long. The germline CDR1 and CDR2 sequences are MDHEN and SYDVKM. With 4 bases clipped from V and 4 bases from J, the junction kept 13 bases outside the gene matches. Here the CDR3 reads CASSSLSGTGEWYNEQFF. As DNA, the CDR3 is TGTGCCAGCAGTTCGCTCTCCGGGACAGGGGAATGGTACAATGAGCAGTTCTTC.

The V gene is TRBV28, the J gene TRBJ2-2; 9 bases line up with TRBD2. The V gene end was trimmed by 4 bases and the J gene end by 1 base; junction bases not matched to a gene: 10. There are 18 residues in the CDR3. CDR1 is MDHEN and CDR2 is SYDVKM in the germline V gene. In DNA, the CDR3 is TGTGCCAGCAGTTCGCCCTCGACTAGCGGCAGGAACACCGGGGAGCTGTTTTTT. Its translation: CASSSPSTSGRNTGELFF.

The chain employs TRBV29-1 and TRBJ2-3, with D tentatively TRBD1 (5 bases). The V end lost 2 bases, the J end lost 6 bases, and 9 bases lay between the germline ends. This CDR3 is 12 amino acids long. Per the germline V gene, CDR1 is SQVTM and CDR2 is ANQGSEA. The CDR3 region is CSVEIWGDTQYF. The CDR3, as DNA: TGCAGCGTTGAAATATGGGGCGATACGCAGTATTTT.

This chain uses TRBV5-6 with TRBJ1-1, with 11 positions matching TRBD1. The CDR3 sequence is 17 residues long. CDR1 is SGHDT and CDR2 is YYEEEE in the germline V gene. Unmatched junction bases numbered 11, after V lost 4 bases and J lost 3 bases. The CDR3 bases are TGTGCCAGCAGCCAAGGACAGGGGGCCGTCTGGGACACTGAAGCTTTCTTT. Amino acid sequence: CASSQGQGAVWDTEAFF.

The V gene is TRBV2, the J gene TRBJ2-4; the match to TRBD2 covers 7 bases. The CDR3 length is 15 residues. Trimming removed 7 bases from V and 8 bases from J; junction bases left unmatched: 14. The germline CDR1 and CDR2 sequences are SNHLY and FYNNEI. The CDR3 DNA reads TGTGCCAGCACCTCTAATGGGGCCCGGGGGGACATTCAGTACTTC. Its protein is CASTSNGARGDIQYF. The variable domain in full, with the rest retrieved from reference TRBV2 and TRBJ2-4, is EPEVTQTPSHQVTQMGQEVILRCVPISNHLYFYWYRQILGQKVEFLVSFYNNEISEKSEIFDDQFSVERPDGSNFTLKIRSTKLEDSAMYFCASTSNGARGDIQYFGAGTRLSVL.

This clone was seen only a few times. The V gene is TRBV7-9, the J gene TRBJ2-3, with 9 bases identical to TRBD1. V gave up 3 bases and J gave up 2 bases; unmatched junction bases: 6. The CDR3 has 16 residues. Germline CDR1 is SEHNR and CDR2 is FQNEAQ (reference sequence). Written as DNA, the CDR3 is TGTGCCAGCAGCTTCGGACAGGGGTCTATCACAGATACGCAGTATTTT. This encodes CASSFGQGSITDTQYF.

The chain uses TRBV7-3 and TRBJ2-2; the D gene is possibly TRBD2 (5 bases). Germline V lookup: CDR1 SGHTA, CDR2 FQGTGA. CDR3 length: 14 residues. V shed 5 bases and J shed 6 bases, with 13 bases lying between them. CDR3 DNA sequence: TGTGCCAGCAGCGCCTTACTAGGGTCCGGGGAGCTGTTTTTT. Translated, it gives CASSALLGSGELFF.

The J gene is TRBJ2-3, the V gene TRBV6-1; weak D call: TRBD2 (7 bases). Trimming took off 9 bases at V and 1 base at J, with 11 bases between the two ends. Germline V gives CDR1 MNHNS, CDR2 SASEGT. CDR3 length: 13 amino acids. CDR3 residues: CASKGGGTDTQYF. As DNA, the CDR3 is TGTGCCAGTAAGGGGGGGGGCACAGATACGCAGTATTTT.

CDR3 bases: TGTGCCAGCAGCTTAACAGGGGTTCTGAACACTGAAGCTTTCTTT. Translation: CASSLTGVLNTEAFF. V gene TRBV5-6 combines with J gene TRBJ1-1; 7 positions agree with TRBD1. V lost 2 bases and J lost 0; bases outside the gene matches: 4. CDR1 is SGHDT and CDR2 is YYEEEE in the germline V gene. This CDR3 has 15 residues.

In this sample, this clone turned up once. This chain joins TRBV6-1 and TRBJ2-1; 8 bases map to TRBD2. CDR1 MNHNS and CDR2 SASEGT come from the germline V gene. V was pared by 6 bases and J by 6 bases, with 10 bases of the junction left unmatched. The CDR3 sequence is 15 residues long. Written as DNA, the CDR3 is TGTGCCAGCAGCCATACTAGCGGCCCTCTCAATGAGCAGTTCTTC. It codes for CASSHTSGPLNEQFF.

V is TRBV5-5 and J is TRBJ2-7; D ambiguous. This CDR3 is 13 amino acids long. The germline CDR1 and CDR2 sequences are SGHKS and YYEKEE (reference sequence). Trimming removed 3 bases from V and 3 bases from J, with 10 bases in between. CDR3 in amino acids: CASSSHPDYEQYV. DNA of the CDR3: TGTGCCAGCAGCTCCCACCCGGACTACGAGCAGTACGTC.

This clone was seen only a few times. The chain is built from TRBV19 and TRBJ1-3; 7 bases are shared with TRBD1. This CDR3 has 15 residues. CDR1 and CDR2 (germline): LNHDA, SQIVND (reference sequence). The trim removed 7 bases at V and 4 bases at J, leaving 10 bases unmatched. CDR3 nucleotide sequence: TGTGCCAGTACCCCCGACAGGGCAGCGGGAAACACCATATATTTT. This encodes CASTPDRAAGNTIYF.

This chain connects TRBV10-3 to TRBJ1-5; D is perhaps TRBD1 (6 bases). The CDR3 sequence is 15 residues long. V was clipped by 8 bases and J by 4 bases, with 18 bases between them. Germline CDR1 ENHRY, CDR2 SYGVKD. The CDR3 spells CAIADERGGNQPQHF. CDR3 DNA sequence: TGTGCCATCGCCGACGAGCGAGGGGGTAATCAGCCCCAGCATTTT.

V and J are TRBV30 and TRBJ2-7; TRBD2 might be the D (5 bases). The V gene's germline CDR1 is GTSNPN and CDR2 SVGIG (reference sequence). CDR3 size: 15 residues. Trimming removed 1 base from V and 2 bases from J, with 15 bases in between. The CDR3 bases are TGTGCCTGGAGTGCGCGGGTCCGAAGAACCTACGAGCAGTACTTC. As protein: CAWSARVRRTYEQYF.

The chain links TRBV9 to TRBJ1-1; TRBD1 matches 7 bases. The CDR3 has 14 amino acids. Unmatched junction bases numbered 5, after V lost 2 bases and J lost 4 bases. Germline values: CDR1 SGDLS, CDR2 YYNGEE. This chain's CDR3 is CASSVRGHGTEAFF. The CDR3 nucleotides read TGTGCCAGCAGCGTGAGGGGGCATGGCACTGAAGCTTTCTTT.

The V gene is TRBV20-1, the J gene TRBJ1-1; D ambiguous. Germline V gene lookup returns CDR1 DFQATT and CDR2 SNEGSKA (reference sequence). Trimming took 4 bases from V and 1 from J, leaving 4 bases between them. This CDR3 contains 11 residues. The CDR3 DNA sequence: TGCAGTGCTATCAAGAACACTGAAGCTTTCTTT. Its protein product is CSAIKNTEAFF.